The 9 T cell receptor beta chains presented below share a single source sample, sequenced in a study of blood T cells in healthy people across ages. The use of a sample-barcoded 5' primer and a J-beta primer mix characterized a second PCR of about 7 to 12 cycles. TCRdb recomputed calls from the 5' RACE reads with MiXCR, one row per CDR3 protein. The sample lists roughly 700,000 distinct CDR3 sequences; 25% were seen once. These data were also filed under a second study, of T cells of mothers and their children.

The source material was blood. These receptors originate from a boy aged 10-17 years in good health.

This clonotype occurred a few times. The J gene is TRBJ2-1, the V gene TRBV12-3 or TRBV12-4; TRBD2 is a possible D gene (5 bases). The CDR3 runs 14 residues. V was trimmed by 5 bases and J by 5 bases, leaving 13 bases between them. The CDR3 region is CASSTGLPDNEQFF. The CDR3 DNA reads TGTGCCAGCAGTACCGGACTGCCGGACAATGAGCAGTTCTTC.

The chain is built from TRBV6-1 and TRBJ2-5; the D is unclear. V dropped 1 base and J dropped 6 bases, with 12 bases sitting between them. CDR1 is MNHNS, CDR2 SASEGT, per germline. The CDR3 totals 14 residues. The CDR3 DNA reads as TGTGCCAGCAGTGAAGGCCCCACGCGCAAGACCCAGTACTTC. It encodes CASSEGPTRKTQYF.

This clonotype was found a few times. The CDR3, as DNA: TGTGCCAGCAGCTTAGACGGTAGATATGAGACCCAGTACTTC. Protein: CASSLDGRYETQYF. The chain carries TRBV7-2 and TRBJ2-5, with D hard to call. V shed 1 base and J shed 5 bases, with 11 bases lying between them. There are 14 residues in the CDR3. Germline V lookup: CDR1 SGHTA, CDR2 FQGNSA.

This clonotype is a singleton in its sample. Lacking the conserved final phenylalanine or tryptophan, this CDR3 likely reflects a read error. The V gene is TRBV29-1, the J gene TRBJ2-5; D might be TRBD1 (6 bases). Trimming shortened V by 2 bases and J by 2 bases, and 12 bases separated the two germline ends. This CDR3 contains 14 residues. Germline V lookup: CDR1 SQVTM, CDR2 ANQGSEA. The CDR3 region is CSVEKGGGQETQYL. CDR3 sequence (DNA): TGCAGCGTTGAAAAAGGGGGTGGTCAAGAGACCCAGTACCTC.

The rearrangement joins TRBV28 to TRBJ2-5; TRBD1 aligns across 7 bases. The length of the CDR3 is 15 residues. V lost 5 bases and J lost 1; bases outside the gene matches: 7. CDR1 is MDHEN and CDR2 is SYDVKM in the germline V gene. DNA for the CDR3: TGTGCCAGCAGTCCCTGGGACAGCCGCCAAGAGACCCAGTACTTC. It translates to CASSPWDSRQETQYF.

Of note for this clonotype: An end of the junction differs from the germline gene, which may be a read error. The chain carries TRBV13 and TRBJ2-4; tentatively, D is TRBD2 (6 bases). Germline V gene lookup returns CDR1 PRHDT and CDR2 FYEKMQ (reference sequence). This CDR3 region has 18 residues. CDR3 sequence: CACSLSRENFRAKNIQYF. Written as DNA, the CDR3 is TGTGCCTGCAGCTTATCTCGGGAGAACTTCCGCGCCAAAAACATTCAGTACTTC.

The chain joins TRBV7-2 to TRBJ1-4; D perhaps matches TRBD1 (6 bases). Germline V gene data show CDR1 as SGHTA and CDR2 as FQGNSA. Deletions cut 11 bases from V and 7 bases from J, with 17 bases between. This CDR3 is 13 amino acids long. DNA of the CDR3: TGTGCCTCAACGGGGGCCGTCGGTGAAAAACTGTTTTTT. Encoded protein: CASTGAVGEKLFF. The full variable domain, completed using reference TRBV7-2 and TRBJ1-4, is GAGVSQSPSNKVTEKGKDVELRCDPISGHTALYWYRQSLGQGLEFLIYFQGNSAPDKSGLPSDRFSAERTGGSVSTLTIQRTQQEDSAVYLCASTGAVGEKLFFGSGTQLSVL.

This clonotype was observed a handful of times. The chain employs TRBV6-1 and TRBJ2-3; D gene uncertain. The V gene lost 5 bases and the J gene lost 2 bases, with 11 bases spanning the gap. This CDR3 is built from 14 residues. Germline loops: CDR1 MNHNS, CDR2 SASEGT. Here the CDR3 DNA reads TGTGCCAGCAGTCCCAAGGACCCCACAGATACGCAGTATTTT. Its protein product is CASSPKDPTDTQYF.

The genes are TRBV27 and TRBJ2-1, with TRBD2 identical over 10 bases. Gene TRBJ2-5 matches the end of the DNA better, so the J call may be wrong. Germline assignment: CDR1 MNHEY and CDR2 SMNVEV (reference sequence). The length of the CDR3 is 15 residues. The CDR3 sequence: CASSSGTAGGETQYF. CDR3 coding DNA: TGTGCCAGCAGTTCCGGGACAGCGGGGGGGGAGACCCAGTACTTC.